This is a list of T cell receptor beta chains from one sample in a study of shared clonotypes between healthy human individuals. Clones were read by immunoSEQ multiplex PCR, and TCRdb kept only the in-frame ones, dropping some. Among 550,000 to 800,000 clones listed, 90% were seen once. The sequencing sample was made of memory CD8+ T cells from PBMCs. Receptor source: a man between 18 and 29 years old in good health. Some clones in this sample may be carry-over from other donors' samples. Each CDR3 is given with its conserved first and last residue. The D gene is left open where the match is weak. Rows may omit the clone size; those that give it use once, few, many or a size class.

j_gene,abundance,v_gene,d_gene,CDR3nt,CDR3aa
TRBJ2-7,-,TRBV11-2,TRBD2,TGTGCCAGCAGCCCGTTACGGGCTAGCGGATCCTACGAGCAGTACTTC,CASSPLRASGSYEQYF
TRBJ1-1,-,TRBV28,-,TGTGCCAGCACCCCAGTTGAGAAGCCGGTTGAAGCTTTCTTT,CASTPVEKPVEAFF
TRBJ2-1,-,TRBV7-8,TRBD2,TGTGCCACGGGAGGCAATGAGCAGTTCTTC,CATGGNEQFF
TRBJ2-5,-,TRBV4-1,TRBD2,TGCGCCAGCAGCCAAAGAGGACTAGCGGGAGGTCTGGGGGAGACCCAGTACTTC,CASSQRGLAGGLGETQYF
TRBJ2-3,-,TRBV9,-,TGTGCCAGCAGCCCCTGGGTTTCAGATACGCAGTATTTT,CASSPWVSDTQYF
TRBJ1-1,-,TRBV19,-,TGTGCCAGTAGTATGTGGGGGGCGGTGAACACTGAAGCTTTCTTT,CASSMWGAVNTEAFF
TRBJ2-1,once,TRBV6-5,-,TGTGCCAGCGGGTACTATAGTGAGCAGTTCTTC,CASGYYSEQFF
TRBJ2-5,-,TRBV27,-,TGTGCCAGCAGTGCCCGGGGCAGGACACAAGAGACCCAGTACTTC,CASSARGRTQETQYF
TRBJ2-7,-,TRBV5-6,-,TGTGCCAGCAGCCTGGGACTCGGAGCCTACGAGCAGTACTTC,CASSLGLGAYEQYF
TRBJ1-4,-,TRBV5-6,TRBD1,TGTGCCAGCAGCGGTCCGGGACAGGAAAAACTGTTTTTT,CASSGPGQEKLFF
TRBJ1-5,-,TRBV19,-,TGTGCCAGTAGTACCCCGACGGATTCTCGGCAGCCCCAGCATTTT,CASSTPTDSRQPQHF
TRBJ2-7,-,TRBV4-1,-,TGCGCCAGCAGCCCCGGGACCCGACGCGAGCAGTACTTC,CASSPGTRREQYF
TRBJ2-7,-,TRBV5-6,-,TGTGCCAGCAGCCACGGGAGATACTACGAGCAGTACTTC,CASSHGRYYEQYF
TRBJ1-2,-,TRBV28,-,TGTGCCAGCAGTTCAGTCCTATCCGGGACCAACTCTAAAGGCTACACCTTC,CASSSVLSGTNSKGYTF
TRBJ2-4,once,TRBV7-9,-,TGTGCCAGCAGCTTAACCCCTCGGAACATTCAGTACTTC,CASSLTPRNIQYF
TRBJ2-1,many,TRBV4-3,TRBD2,TGCGCCAGCAGCCAATACCCGGGACTAGCGGGAGATATGCCCTACAATGAGCAGTTCTTC,CASSQYPGLAGDMPYNEQFF
TRBJ2-1,-,TRBV7-6,TRBD2,TGTGCCAGCAGCTTAGCGGACACTAGCGGATACAATGAGCAGTTCTTC,CASSLADTSGYNEQFF
TRBJ2-1,-,TRBV19,TRBD1,TGTGCCAGTAGTCCTCGGACAGGGGGGGGCAATGAGCAGTTCTTC,CASSPRTGGGNEQFF
TRBJ1-4,-,TRBV28,-,TGTGCCAGCAGTTTAGTGGCCAAGGAAAAACTGTTTTTT,CASSLVAKEKLFF
TRBJ1-1,-,TRBV9,-,TGTGCCAGCAGCGTAGATGGGGCAAACACTGAAGCTTTCTTT,CASSVDGANTEAFF
TRBJ2-1,-,TRBV6-4,TRBD1,TGTGCCAGCAGTTTGAACAGGGGAACGGAGCAGTTCTTC,CASSLNRGTEQFF
TRBJ1-3,once,TRBV11-2,TRBD1,TGTGCCAGCAGCTCAAGACAGGGGGGTACTGGAAACACCATATATTTT,CASSSRQGGTGNTIYF
TRBJ1-1,few,TRBV4-1,TRBD1,TGCGCCAGCAGCCAAGGGGGGACAGGGAGGACTGAAGCTTTCTTT,CASSQGGTGRTEAFF
TRBJ1-1,-,TRBV5-6,-,TGTGCCAGCAGCTTTACCGGGAGAGAGAACACTGAAGCTTTCTTT,CASSFTGRENTEAFF
TRBJ2-7,once,TRBV7-9,-,TGTGCCAGCAGCTCTTCCGGAGGGACAGTGGGTTACGAGCAGTACTTC,CASSSSGGTVGYEQYF
TRBJ2-7,-,TRBV2,TRBD2,TGTGCCAGCAGTGAATTCCTAGCGGGAGCCTACGAGCAGTACTTC,CASSEFLAGAYEQYF
TRBJ2-1,-,TRBV27,-,TGTGCCAGCAGTCCCTCGTGGGGGGTCCGGGACAATGAGCAGTTCTTC,CASSPSWGVRDNEQFF
TRBJ2-7,-,TRBV19,TRBD1,TGTGCCAGTAGTATTCCGACAGGGGGCGAAAATACTTACGAGCAGTACTTC,CASSIPTGGENTYEQYF
TRBJ2-2,-,TRBV5-1,-,TGCGCCAGCAGCTTGGCGTTCTTGAGGTCGAACCGGTTAACCGGGGAGCTGTTTTTT,CASSLAFLRSNRLTGELFF
TRBJ2-5,many,TRBV7-2,-,TGTGCCAGCGATCGAAGCAAGGGAGAGACCCAGTACTTC,CASDRSKGETQYF
TRBJ2-1,-,TRBV19,-,TGTGCCAGTAGTACCGAGGGGATTGGCGAGCAGTTCTTC,CASSTEGIGEQFF
TRBJ1-1,few,TRBV4-1,-,TGCGCCAGCAGCCAAGAGCCCAGGGACACTGAAGCTTTCTTT,CASSQEPRDTEAFF
TRBJ2-7,-,TRBV7-6,TRBD2,TGTGCCAGCAGCTCTTCAGCGGGAGGAGGCCTCGAGCAGTACTTC,CASSSSAGGGLEQYF
TRBJ1-1,-,TRBV5-5,TRBD1,TGTGCCAGCACCACCATTTGGGGACAGGGAATGAACACTGAAGCTTTCTTT,CASTTIWGQGMNTEAFF
TRBJ2-2,-,TRBV9,TRBD2,TGTGCCAGCAGCGTAGCCCGAGCGGGAGGGCTCGGCGGGGAGCTGTTTTTT,CASSVARAGGLGGELFF
TRBJ2-1,-,TRBV11-2,TRBD2,TGTGCCAGCAGCTTAGGGTTAGCGGGAGTTTGGTCTGAGCAGTTCTTC,CASSLGLAGVWSEQFF
TRBJ2-7,-,TRBV2,-,TGTGCCAGCAGTGGAGTGAGGGGAGGCTACGAGCAGTACTTC,CASSGVRGGYEQYF
TRBJ2-1,-,TRBV28,-,TGTGCCAGCAGTAGGAAGACTCCGACAGAGCGGGTACGGGGATACAATGAGCAGTTCTTC,CASSRKTPTERVRGYNEQFF
TRBJ2-7,-,TRBV6-5,TRBD1,TGTGCCAGCAGTACAGGGGAGTACGAGCAGTACTTC,CASSTGEYEQYF
TRBJ2-1,-,TRBV4-2,TRBD2,TGTGCCAGCAGCCGAAAGGCTAGCGGAATGAACAATGAGCAGTTCTTC,CASSRKASGMNNEQFF
TRBJ2-5,-,TRBV5-1,TRBD1,TGCGCCAGCAGCTCATACCTCAGGACAGGGTCACAAGAGACCCAGTACTTC,CASSSYLRTGSQETQYF
TRBJ2-1,-,TRBV5-4,TRBD1,TGTGCCAGCAGCCCACTCGCCCTCAAGGGGGCGGCCTACAATGAGCAGTTCTTC,CASSPLALKGAAYNEQFF
TRBJ2-7,-,TRBV10-3,TRBD1,TGTGCCACAGCTACGGGACAGATCTCCTACGAGCAGTACTTC,CATATGQISYEQYF
TRBJ2-7,-,TRBV5-4,-,TGTGCCAGCAGCTTGGGTACCGACGAGCAGTACTTC,CASSLGTDEQYF
TRBJ1-1,few,TRBV10-2,TRBD1,TGCGCCACCCTCGGACAGGAATCATACACTGAAGCTTTCTTT,CATLGQESYTEAFF
TRBJ1-2,-,TRBV27,-,TGTGCCAGCAGTTTCTACAGGGACTATGGCTACACCTTC,CASSFYRDYGYTF
TRBJ1-1,many,TRBV5-4,-,TGTGCCAGCAGGAAAGGGAACACTGAAGCTTTCTTT,CASRKGNTEAFF
TRBJ2-5,-,TRBV19,TRBD2,TGTGCCAGTAGTATTCGGAAGCGGGAGAAGGAAGAGACCCAGTACTTC,CASSIRKREKEETQYF
TRBJ2-3,-,TRBV30,-,TGTGCCTTAACCTCAGATACGCAGTATTTT,CALTSDTQYF
TRBJ2-3,-,TRBV28,TRBD2,TGTGCCAGCAGTTTACCTAGCGGGAGTTCGACAGATACGCAGTATTTT,CASSLPSGSSTDTQYF
TRBJ2-7,-,TRBV2,TRBD2,TGTGCCAGCAGTGAACTTCGGGGGGGCTACGAGCAGTACTTC,CASSELRGGYEQYF
TRBJ1-5,few,TRBV9,-,TGTGCCAGCAGCGTAGGGGGGAGCAATCAGCCCCAGCATTTT,CASSVGGSNQPQHF
TRBJ2-3,-,TRBV2,TRBD1,TGTGCCAGCAGCGGAGGACAGGGTGGCACAGATACGCAGTATTTT,CASSGGQGGTDTQYF